This T cell receptor beta chain was captured by sequencing in a study of T cell responses to AZD1222 COVID-19 vaccine. The study, taken as a whole, reports: Baseline serostatus was positive in only five to seven AZD1222 recipients. Spike-spanning, vaccine-associated CD4 TCRs were dominant at 160-218 and 743-854. Donors in the cohort were predominantly white British and more often female, and clonal diversity was possibly underestimated.

Concerning this clone: Its antigen is as yet unknown.

TCRdb keeps only in-frame clones here, not all; method: immunoSEQ multiplex PCR. The table records approximately 100,000 clones, roughly nine tenths of them present only once. Here the sequenced sample was peripheral blood, taken on day 0 of AZD1222 vaccination. The receptor was derived from an adult in good health.

CDR3 amino acids: CASSLKGGSNQPQHF. DNA for the CDR3: TGTGCCAGCAGCCTGAAGGGGGGCAGCAATCAGCCCCAGCATTTT. The J gene is TRBJ1-5, the V gene TRBV3-1 (or the pseudogene TRBV3-2), with D tentatively TRBD1 (6 bases). The CDR3 is made up of 15 amino acids. Germline CDR1 and CDR2: LGHDT and YNNKEL (reference sequence). Trimming took off 4 bases at V and 1 base at J, with 11 bases between the two ends.